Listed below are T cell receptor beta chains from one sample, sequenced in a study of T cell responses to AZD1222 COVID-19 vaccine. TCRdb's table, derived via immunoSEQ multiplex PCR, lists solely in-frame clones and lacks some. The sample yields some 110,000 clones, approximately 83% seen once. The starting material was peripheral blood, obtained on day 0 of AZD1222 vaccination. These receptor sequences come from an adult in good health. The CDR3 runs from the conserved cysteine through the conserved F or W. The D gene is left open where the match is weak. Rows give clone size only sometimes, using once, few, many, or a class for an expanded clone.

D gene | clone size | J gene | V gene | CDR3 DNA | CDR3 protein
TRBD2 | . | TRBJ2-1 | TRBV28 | TGTGCCAGCAGTACCGCCGGGACGGGAGGGCGTAATGAGCAGTTCTTC | CASSTAGTGGRNEQFF
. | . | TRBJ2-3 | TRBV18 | TGTGCCAGCTCACCACCGCCGACCACAGATACGCAGTATTTT | CASSPPPTTDTQYF
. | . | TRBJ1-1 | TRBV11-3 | TGTGCCAGCAGCTTAGACGGGGGGAACACTGAAGCTTTCTTT | CASSLDGGNTEAFF
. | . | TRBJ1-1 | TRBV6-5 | TGTGCCAGCAGTTTGGGTTTGAACACTGAAGCTTTCTTT | CASSLGLNTEAFF
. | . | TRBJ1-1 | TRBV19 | TGTGCCAGTAGTATAGGCGTCTCTACGGATTTGAACACTGAAGCTTTCTTT | CASSIGVSTDLNTEAFF
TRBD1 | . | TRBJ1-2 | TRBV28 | TGTGCCAGCAGTCTCGGGACAGGGGTGGCTTACGCGTATGGCTACACCTTC | CASSLGTGVAYAYGYTF
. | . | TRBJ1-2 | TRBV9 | TGTGCCAGCAGCGCACAACCGGACCGGTGGGACTATGGCTACACCTTC | CASSAQPDRWDYGYTF
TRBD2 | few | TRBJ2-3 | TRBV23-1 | TGCGCCAGCAGTCAACGGACTAGCAGGACAGATACGCAGTATTTT | CASSQRTSRTDTQYF
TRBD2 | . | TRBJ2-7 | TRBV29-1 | TGCAGCGTTGCAAGACTAGCGGGGCCTTCCTACGAGCAGTACTTC | CSVARLAGPSYEQYF
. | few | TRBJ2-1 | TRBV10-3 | TGTGCCATCAGTGCTCAGGACAGTGGCTACAATGAGCAGTTCTTC | CAISAQDSGYNEQFF
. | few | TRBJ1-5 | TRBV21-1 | TGTGCCAGCAGGAAACCCGGGGGGGGCACGGAGCCCCAGCATTTT | CASRKPGGGTEPQHF
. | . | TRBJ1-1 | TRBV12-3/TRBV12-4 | TGTGCCAGCAGTTTAAGGGGGGACACTGAAGCTTTCTTT | CASSLRGDTEAFF
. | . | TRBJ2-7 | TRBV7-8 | TGTGCCAGCAGCTTAGCGAGGCGGCAGTACGGCGGTACCTACGAGCAGTACTTC | CASSLARRQYGGTYEQYF
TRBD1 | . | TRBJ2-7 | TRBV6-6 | TGTGCCAGCAGTTACGGGACAGGGCCCTACGAGCAGTACTTC | CASSYGTGPYEQYF
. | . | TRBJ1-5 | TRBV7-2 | TGTGCCAGCAGCGGTAGGGTTGATCAGCCCCAGCATTTT | CASSGRVDQPQHF
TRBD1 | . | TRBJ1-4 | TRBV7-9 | TGTGCCAGCAGCGTAGGGACAGCCCAAGAAAAACTGTTTTTT | CASSVGTAQEKLFF
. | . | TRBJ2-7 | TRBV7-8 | TGTGCCAGCAGCGTAACCCCCACAGTACTCCACGAGCAGTACTTC | CASSVTPTVLHEQYF
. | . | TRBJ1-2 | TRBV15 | TGTGCCACCAGCAGGGAAGGAGGCTATGGCTACACCTTC | CATSREGGYGYTF
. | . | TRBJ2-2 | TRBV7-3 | TGTGCCAGCACCCCCGTTACCGGGGAGCTGTTTTTT | CASTPVTGELFF
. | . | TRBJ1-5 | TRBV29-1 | TGCAGCGCCGCCGGGGTGGATCAGCCCCAGCATTTT | CSAAGVDQPQHF
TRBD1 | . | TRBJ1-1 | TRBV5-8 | TGTGCCAGCAGCTTAGAGGGGGCCGCTGAAGCTTTCTTT | CASSLEGAAEAFF
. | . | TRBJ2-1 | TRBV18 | TGTGCCAGCTCACCAGGAAGCAGGGAGCAGTTCTTC | CASSPGSREQFF
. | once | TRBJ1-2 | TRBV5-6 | TGTGCCAGCAGCTTGGACAGGGCTAACTATGGCTACACCTTC | CASSLDRANYGYTF
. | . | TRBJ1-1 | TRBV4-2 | TGTGCCAGCAGCCAAGATAGGCAGGTGGGCACTGAAGCTTTCTTT | CASSQDRQVGTEAFF
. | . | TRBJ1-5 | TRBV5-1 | TGCGCCAGCAGTCTTGTCGCAGGGGCGGGTCAGCCCCAGCATTTT | CASSLVAGAGQPQHF
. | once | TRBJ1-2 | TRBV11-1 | TGTGCCAGCAGCGAACAAGACTATGGCTACACCTTC | CASSEQDYGYTF
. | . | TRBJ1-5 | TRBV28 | TGTGCCAGCAGTTTAGTCAGGGACCTTAGCAATCAGCCCCAGCATTTT | CASSLVRDLSNQPQHF